This T cell receptor beta chain was sequenced during a study of cytomegalovirus exposure and HLA in healthy donors. CDR1 and CDR2 (germline): SGHNT, YYREEE (reference sequence). The CDR3 has 13 amino acids. With 3 bases clipped from V and 4 bases from J, the junction kept 2 bases outside the gene matches. This clone was seen only once. The PCR was carried out with 60 Vbeta primers and 13 Jbeta primers. Measured with immunoSEQ multiplex PCR; TCRdb has only the in-frame clones, and not every one. The sample carries around 35,000 clones, 81% recorded once. The V call is TRBV5-4, the J call TRBJ2-3; 7 bases map to TRBD2. The material sequenced was PBMCs. The receptor was derived from a woman in her 40s in good health and CMV-seronegative. CDR3 residues: CASSSRGSDTQYF. CDR3 coding DNA: TGTGCCAGCAGCTCGCGGGGGTCAGATACGCAGTATTTT.